This T cell receptor (beta chain) was captured by sequencing in a study of blood T cell repertoires in COVID-19. Study as a whole: There were acute and convalescent COVID-19 samples, and they came from the United States, Italy and Spain. PBMCs, B-cell-depleted T cells, or T cells provided the cDNA or gDNA that made up the material.

Deletions cut 2 bases from V and 7 bases from J, with 11 bases between. The CDR3 sequence is 13 residues long. Per germline, CDR1 SNHLY and CDR2 FYNNEI. Everyone who took part was about 18 to 90 years old, and they came from fewer than 25 US areas. Cohort placement rested on clinical history that participants reported themselves. TCRdb's copy holds only in-frame clones and misses some; the assay was immunoSEQ multiplex PCR. The data contain hundreds of thousands of clones, approximately 90% of them singletons. This chain joins TRBV2 and TRBJ1-1; no clear D gene. Sequenced: PBMCs or T cells enriched from blood (not recorded which). The receptor comes from a woman younger than 35 who had recovered from COVID-19. CDR3 bases: TGTGCCAGCAGTGAAAGTGGGAGGAATGAAGCTTTCTTT. This gives the protein CASSESGRNEAFF.